The clone carrying this T cell receptor beta chain was detected a few times. The CDR3 covers 19 residues. Measured with immunoSEQ multiplex PCR; TCRdb has only the in-frame clones, and not every one. This sample carries over 250,000 clones, 88% of them seen once, and the ten largest clones take 10%. In Seattle, patients joined the study during active infection and were tracked longitudinally. This sample is part of a study of blood T cell repertoires in COVID-19. Study as a whole: Sample material is recorded as cDNA or gDNA derived from T cells, B-cell-depleted T cells, or PBMCs.

The specimen sequenced was peripheral blood. This receptor was taken from a woman in her 70s with COVID-19, enrolled during active disease. The chain carries TRBV21-1 and TRBJ1-1. TRBV21-1 constitutes a pseudogene. CDR3 nucleotide sequence: TGTGCCAGCAGCAAAGTAGCCCGTCGATGGGGGACTCCGAACACTGAAGCTTTCTTT. This translates into CASSKVARRWGTPNTEAFF.